A selection of T cell receptor beta chains follows, all from one sample in a study of cytomegalovirus exposure and HLA in healthy donors. Generated by immunoSEQ multiplex PCR, the TCRdb table keeps only in-frame clones and is missing some. The sample carries roughly 150,000 clones, 85% recorded once. Sequencing was performed on PBMCs. The origin of the receptors is a woman in her late teens or twenties in good health and CMV-seronegative. Both conserved end residues are part of each CDR3.

CDR3	length	V	J
CASSLGLEAGEDTGELFF	18	TRBV28	TRBJ2-2
CASSSDISYEQYF	13	TRBV7-2	TRBJ2-7
CASSGIEGRRARNIQYF	17	TRBV6-1	TRBJ2-4
CAAGFNYGYTF	11	TRBV28	TRBJ1-2
CASSLARGSYGYTF	14	TRBV7-2	TRBJ1-2
CASSLGRATNEKLFF	15	TRBV5-4	TRBJ1-4
CASSAGDRESQETQYF	16	TRBV5-1	TRBJ2-5
CASSSTSSPGEQYF	14	TRBV7-9	TRBJ2-7
CASRNRQAPQPQHF	14	TRBV23-1	TRBJ1-5
CASRGRQAIYGYTF	14	TRBV5-1	TRBJ1-2
CASSLAGGPGNEQFF	15	TRBV5-4	TRBJ2-1
CASSLPYEQYF	11	TRBV5-5	TRBJ2-7
CASSRGQTYEQYF	13	TRBV19	TRBJ2-7
CASSISGTGTNGYTF	15	TRBV7-2	TRBJ1-2
CASSPGTGGEKLFF	14	TRBV18	TRBJ1-4
CASSQDNRGLEKLFF	15	TRBV4-3	TRBJ1-4
CATSRELGSTDTQYF	15	TRBV15	TRBJ2-3
CASSLSRGTEAFF	13	TRBV7-3	TRBJ1-1
CASSVAPTANTEAFF	15	TRBV9	TRBJ1-1
CASSHPTGNNEQFF	14	TRBV4-1	TRBJ2-1
CASSQAPTVNEQFF	14	TRBV4-3	TRBJ2-1
CASSYGPGAYEQYF	14	TRBV6-5	TRBJ2-7
CASSARDRGLYEQYF	15	TRBV28	TRBJ2-7
CASSLRFFTDTQYF	14	TRBV9	TRBJ2-3
CASSYPTGVPYEQYF	15	TRBV27	TRBJ2-7
CASSDYRGPMDTQYF	15	TRBV6-1	TRBJ2-3
CAWSLTGELFF	11	TRBV30	TRBJ2-2
CASSVEQVRAEQYF	14	TRBV2	TRBJ2-7
CASSLVGTVDEQYF	14	TRBV11-2	TRBJ2-7
CASTGFQSHGYTF	13	TRBV6-6	TRBJ1-2
CASTGSNSPLHF	12	TRBV28	TRBJ1-6
CATSRDPRATNYGYTF	16	TRBV15	TRBJ1-2
CASSLVPGHYDYGYTF	16	TRBV5-8	TRBJ1-2
CASSEITGTSRTLLVNEQFF	20	TRBV10-1	TRBJ2-1
CASTFIGQATDTQYF	15	TRBV9	TRBJ2-3
CASSPGGTDTQYF	13	TRBV11-3	TRBJ2-3
CASSLGQATYEQYF	14	TRBV7-2	TRBJ2-7
CASRSTQDSRSGNTIYF	17	TRBV7-9	TRBJ1-3
CASSQESGTTTTYTQYF	17	TRBV4-3	TRBJ2-3
CASSRSAYEQYF	12	TRBV7-2	TRBJ2-7
CASSWGTTPSDTQYF	15	TRBV5-5	TRBJ2-3
CASKADSSTSQQYF	14	TRBV2	TRBJ2-7
CASSGDRAGKETQYF	15	TRBV5-1	TRBJ2-5
CASSPDRVGNTEAFF	15	TRBV28	TRBJ1-1
CASNRTTWQGSTQYF	15	TRBV5-1	TRBJ2-5
CATSLIEGNTEAFF	14	TRBV15	TRBJ1-1
CSVEFPGVGYEQYF	14	TRBV29-1	TRBJ2-7
CASRPGADTGGNYGYTF	17	TRBV19	TRBJ1-2
CSLRGALTDTQYF	13	TRBV29-1	TRBJ2-3
CASSELGGRGETQYF	15	TRBV25-1	TRBJ2-5
CASSSDTSVYEQYF	14	TRBV27	TRBJ2-7
CASSQLAGGADTQYF	15	TRBV14	TRBJ2-3
CASSEPGQSYEQYF	14	TRBV10-2	TRBJ2-7
CASSPGGQGGSYNEQFF	17	TRBV5-4	TRBJ2-1
CAWSVLPGQGAYEQYF	16	TRBV30	.
CASSDRGWRGFTDTQYF	17	TRBV6-1	TRBJ2-3
CASSVGTGLTGELFF	15	TRBV19	TRBJ2-2